A selection of T cell receptor beta chains follows, all from one sample in a study of T-cell memory formation after mild COVID-19. MiXCR was run by TCRdb on the 5' RACE reads, yielding one entry per CDR3 protein. The sample lists about 270,000 distinct CDR3 sequences, about a sixth occurring once. The sequenced sample consisted of PBMCs or a T cell subset sorted from them (not recorded which). All receptors come from a man aged 18 to 35 who had mild COVID-19 (a few samples of this study predate the infection). Cell type and time point are not known. Both conserved end residues are part of each CDR3. A D gene is named only where the DNA matches it firmly. Clone size appears in some rows only: once, few, many, or a class for an expanded clone.

j_call | clone_size | d_call | v_call | cdr3_aa | cdr3_nt
TRBJ2-4 | few | . | TRBV3-1 | CASSQDGPSSAKNIQYF | TGTGCCAGCAGCCAAGATGGGCCTAGTTCGGCCAAAAACATTCAGTACTTC
TRBJ2-3 | few | . | TRBV4-3 | CASSQSPKDTQYF | TGCGCCAGCAGCCAATCGCCCAAAGATACGCAGTATTTT
TRBJ2-5 | . | TRBD2 | TRBV2 | CASRDLAGGETQYF | TGTGCCAGCAGGGATCTAGCGGGAGGTGAGACCCAGTACTTC
TRBJ1-3 | few | . | TRBV7-2 | CASRFKGAGNTIYF | TGTGCCAGCAGATTTAAGGGGGCTGGAAACACCATATATTTT
TRBJ2-3 | . | . | TRBV7-2 | CASTIGGGPGTDTQYF | TGTGCCAGCACCATAGGGGGGGGCCCTGGCACAGATACGCAGTATTTT
TRBJ2-3 | few | TRBD2 | TRBV6-5 | CASRNSGGGSTDTQYF | TGTGCCAGCAGAAATAGCGGGGGGGGTAGCACAGATACGCAGTATTTT
TRBJ2-1 | few | TRBD1 | TRBV6-5 | CASRKGTGINEQFF | TGTGCCAGCAGAAAGGGGACAGGGATAAATGAGCAGTTCTTC
TRBJ2-3 | few | . | TRBV15 | CATSNYGTPRQYF | TGTGCCACCAGCAATTACGGCACCCCTAGGCAGTATTTT
TRBJ2-3 | many | TRBD2 | TRBV29-1 | CSVEVGRGGTDTQYF | TGCAGCGTTGAAGTTGGGCGGGGGGGGACAGATACGCAGTATTTT
TRBJ2-7 | . | . | TRBV20-1 | CSAQGVIGSYEQYF | TGCAGTGCCCAGGGAGTTATTGGGTCCTACGAGCAGTACTTC
TRBJ1-1 | . | TRBD1 | TRBV6-5 | CASSLGQGGGAFF | TGTGCCAGCAGTCTTGGACAGGGGGGAGGGGCTTTCTTT
TRBJ1-2 | . | . | TRBV9 | CASSKDGLSYGYTF | TGTGCCAGCAGCAAGGACGGACTGAGCTATGGCTACACCTTC
TRBJ1-6 | . | . | TRBV19 | CASSNGHSPLHF | TGTGCCAGTAGTAACGGTCATTCACCCCTCCACTTT
TRBJ2-3 | few | . | TRBV6-4 | CASSDPTVTDTQYF | TGTGCCAGCAGTGACCCCACTGTCACAGATACGCAGTATTTT
TRBJ2-6 | few | . | TRBV12-3/TRBV12-4 | CATQVGSSGANVLTF | TGTGCCACCCAAGTAGGCAGCTCTGGGGCCAACGTCCTGACTTTC
TRBJ2-3 | . | TRBD2 | TRBV6-5 | CASSSKRGGRSDTQYF | TGTGCCAGCAGTTCTAAGCGGGGGGGCCGGTCAGATACGCAGTATTTT
TRBJ1-6 | . | . | TRBV3-1 | CASSQVTGGNSPLHF | TGTGCCAGCAGCCAAGTGACGGGCGGTAATTCACCCCTCCACTTT
TRBJ2-1 | few | TRBD1 | TRBV9 | CASSVFGTGDNEQFF | TGTGCCAGCAGCGTCTTCGGGACAGGAGACAATGAGCAGTTCTTC
TRBJ2-3 | . | . | TRBV2 | CASSDGLRTDTQYF | TGTGCCAGCAGTGATGGGCTGCGGACAGATACGCAGTATTTT
TRBJ1-5 | . | TRBD1 | TRBV6-6 | CASSFLGGAGGVFQPQHF | TGTGCCAGCAGTTTCTTGGGGGGGGCAGGGGGCGTTTTTCAGCCCCAGCATTTT
TRBJ2-4 | . | . | TRBV6-2/TRBV6-3 | CASTEQLLAKNIQYF | TGTGCCAGCACCGAACAGCTTCTAGCCAAAAACATTCAGTACTTC
TRBJ1-2 | . | TRBD1 | TRBV12-3/TRBV12-4 | CASSLEQGF | TGTGCCAGCAGCTTAGAACAGGGGTTC